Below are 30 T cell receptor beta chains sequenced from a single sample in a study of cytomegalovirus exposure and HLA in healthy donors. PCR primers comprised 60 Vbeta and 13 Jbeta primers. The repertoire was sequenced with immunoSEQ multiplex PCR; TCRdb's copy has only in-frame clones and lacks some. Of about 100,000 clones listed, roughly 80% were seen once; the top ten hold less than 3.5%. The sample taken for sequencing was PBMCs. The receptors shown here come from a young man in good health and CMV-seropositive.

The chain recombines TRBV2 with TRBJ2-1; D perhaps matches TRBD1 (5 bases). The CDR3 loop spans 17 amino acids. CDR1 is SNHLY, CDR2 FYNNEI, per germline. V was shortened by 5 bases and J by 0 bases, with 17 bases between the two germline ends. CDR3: CASSLPRVQVSYNEQFF. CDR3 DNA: TGTGCCAGCAGTCTACCCCGAGTACAGGTCTCCTACAATGAGCAGTTCTTC.

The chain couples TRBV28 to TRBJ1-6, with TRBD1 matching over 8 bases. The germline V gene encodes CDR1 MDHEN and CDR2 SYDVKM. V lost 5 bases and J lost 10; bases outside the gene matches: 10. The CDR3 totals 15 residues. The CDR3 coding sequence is TGTGCCAGCAGTGACTGGACAGGGCGAGTCTCACCCCTCCACTTT. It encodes CASSDWTGRVSPLHF.

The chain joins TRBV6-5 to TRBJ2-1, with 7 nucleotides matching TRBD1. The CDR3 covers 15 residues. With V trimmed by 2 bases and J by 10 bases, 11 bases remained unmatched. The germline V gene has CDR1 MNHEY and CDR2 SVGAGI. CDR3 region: CASSYTSRGGGEQFF. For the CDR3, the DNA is TGTGCCAGCAGTTACACCAGTCGAGGGGGCGGGGAGCAGTTCTTC.

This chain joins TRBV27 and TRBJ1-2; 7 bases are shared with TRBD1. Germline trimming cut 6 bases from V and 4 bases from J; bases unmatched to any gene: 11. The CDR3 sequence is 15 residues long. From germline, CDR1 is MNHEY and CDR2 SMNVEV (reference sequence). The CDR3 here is CASSRTGAEGYGYTF. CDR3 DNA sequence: TGTGCCAGCAGCCGAACAGGGGCCGAGGGCTATGGCTACACCTTC.

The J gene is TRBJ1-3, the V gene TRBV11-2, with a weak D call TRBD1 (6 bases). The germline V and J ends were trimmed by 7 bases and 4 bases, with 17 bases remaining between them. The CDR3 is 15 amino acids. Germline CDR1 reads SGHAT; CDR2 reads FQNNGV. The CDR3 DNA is TGTGCCAGCACAAACCTCAGGGGTTCAGGAAACACCATATATTTT. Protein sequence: CASTNLRGSGNTIYF.

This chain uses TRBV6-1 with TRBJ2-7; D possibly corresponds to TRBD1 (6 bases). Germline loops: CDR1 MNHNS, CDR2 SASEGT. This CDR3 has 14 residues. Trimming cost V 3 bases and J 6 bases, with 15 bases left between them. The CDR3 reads CASSEVGTPGEQYF. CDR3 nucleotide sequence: TGTGCCAGCAGTGAGGTAGGGACACCGGGCGAGCAGTACTTC.

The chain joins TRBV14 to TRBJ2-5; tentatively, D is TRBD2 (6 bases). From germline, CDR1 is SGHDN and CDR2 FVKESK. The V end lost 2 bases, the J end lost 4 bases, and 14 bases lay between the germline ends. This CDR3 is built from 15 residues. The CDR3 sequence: CASSQWRGMGETQYF. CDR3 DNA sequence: TGTGCCAGCAGCCAATGGAGGGGAATGGGAGAGACCCAGTACTTC.

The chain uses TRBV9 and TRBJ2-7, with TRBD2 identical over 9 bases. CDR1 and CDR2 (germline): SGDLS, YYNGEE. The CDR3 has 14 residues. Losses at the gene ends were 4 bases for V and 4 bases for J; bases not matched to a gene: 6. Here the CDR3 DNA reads TGTGCCAGCAGCCCCGTTAGCGGGGGTTACGAGCAGTACTTC. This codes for CASSPVSGGYEQYF.

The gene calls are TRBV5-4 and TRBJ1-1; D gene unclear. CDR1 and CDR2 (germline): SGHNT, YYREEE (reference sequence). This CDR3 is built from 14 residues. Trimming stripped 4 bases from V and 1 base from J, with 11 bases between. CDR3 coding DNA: TGTGCCAGCAGCACCGAGGTGCCGAACACTGAAGCTTTCTTT. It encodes CASSTEVPNTEAFF.

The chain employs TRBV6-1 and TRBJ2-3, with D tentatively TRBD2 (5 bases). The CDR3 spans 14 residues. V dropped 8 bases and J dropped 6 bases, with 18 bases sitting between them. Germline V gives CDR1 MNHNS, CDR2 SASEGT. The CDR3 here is CASDRDFHLDTQYF. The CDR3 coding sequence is TGTGCCAGCGACCGGGATTTCCATCTTGATACGCAGTATTTT.

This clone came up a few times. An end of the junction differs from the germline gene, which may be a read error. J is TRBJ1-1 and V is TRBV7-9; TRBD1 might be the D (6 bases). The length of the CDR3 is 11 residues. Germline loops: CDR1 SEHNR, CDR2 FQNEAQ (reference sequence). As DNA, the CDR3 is TGTTCCAGCAAGAGGGGGATTGAAGCTTTCTTT. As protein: CSSKRGIEAFF.

The CDR3 DNA follows: TGCAGCGTTGAAGCAGACAGGGCCGGGGAGACCCAGTACTTC. This sequence encodes CSVEADRAGETQYF. J is TRBJ2-5 and V is TRBV29-1; TRBD1 agrees at 7 bases. V dropped 1 base and J dropped 5; count of bases not matched to a gene: 7. CDR1 SQVTM and CDR2 ANQGSEA come from the germline V gene. This CDR3 spans 14 amino acids.

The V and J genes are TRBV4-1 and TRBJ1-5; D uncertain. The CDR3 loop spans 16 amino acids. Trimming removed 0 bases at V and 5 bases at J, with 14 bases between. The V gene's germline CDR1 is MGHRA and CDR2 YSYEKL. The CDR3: CASSQELRQQYQPQHF. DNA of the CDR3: TGCGCCAGCAGCCAAGAATTGAGACAACAGTATCAGCCCCAGCATTTT.

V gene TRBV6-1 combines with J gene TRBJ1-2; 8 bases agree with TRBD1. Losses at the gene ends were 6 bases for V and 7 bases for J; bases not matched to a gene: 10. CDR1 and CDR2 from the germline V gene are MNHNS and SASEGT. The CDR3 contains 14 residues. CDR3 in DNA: TGTGCCAGCAGGCCTAGGGGACAGGAGGTTGGCTACACCTTC. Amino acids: CASRPRGQEVGYTF.

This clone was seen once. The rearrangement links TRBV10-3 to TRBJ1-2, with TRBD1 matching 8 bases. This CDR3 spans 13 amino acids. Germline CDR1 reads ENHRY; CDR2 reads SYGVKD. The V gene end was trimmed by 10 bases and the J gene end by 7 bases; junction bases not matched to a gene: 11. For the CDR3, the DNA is TGTGCCAGCACGGCAGGGGGCGTCCGTGGCTACACCTTC. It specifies CASTAGGVRGYTF.

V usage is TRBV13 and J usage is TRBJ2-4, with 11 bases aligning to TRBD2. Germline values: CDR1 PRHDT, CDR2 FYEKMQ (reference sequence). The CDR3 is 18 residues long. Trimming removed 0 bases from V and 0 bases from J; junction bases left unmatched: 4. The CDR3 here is CASSLGLAGAIAKNIQYF. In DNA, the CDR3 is TGTGCCAGCAGCTTAGGACTAGCGGGGGCGATAGCCAAAAACATTCAGTACTTC. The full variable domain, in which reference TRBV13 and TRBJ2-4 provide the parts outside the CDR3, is AAGVIQSPRHLIKEKRETATLKCYPIPRHDTVYWYQQGPGQDPQFLISFYEKMQSDKGSIPDRFSAQQFSDYHSELNMSSLELGDSALYFCASSLGLAGAIAKNIQYFGAGTRLSVL.

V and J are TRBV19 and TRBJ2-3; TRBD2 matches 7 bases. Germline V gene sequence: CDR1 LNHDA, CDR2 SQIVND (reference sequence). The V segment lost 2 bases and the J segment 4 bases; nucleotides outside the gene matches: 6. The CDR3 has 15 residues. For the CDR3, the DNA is TGTGCCAGTAGTATATGGGGGGGAAGTTCAGATACGCAGTATTTT. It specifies CASSIWGGSSDTQYF.

This CDR3 is CASQPDRTRYGYTF. In nucleotides, the CDR3 is TGTGCCAGCCAACCGGACAGGACTCGCTATGGCTACACCTTC. The rearrangement joins TRBV7-8 to TRBJ1-2; 7 bases are a match to TRBD1. Trimming removed 8 bases from V and 4 bases from J; junction bases left unmatched: 10. Germline V gives CDR1 SGHVS, CDR2 FQNEAQ. This CDR3 is built from 14 residues. The full variable domain, with the rest looked up from reference TRBV7-8 and TRBJ1-2, is GAGVSQSPRYKVAKRGQDVALRCDPISGHVSLFWYQQALGQGPEFLTYFQNEAQLDKSGLPSDRFFAERPEGSVSTLKIQRTQQEDSAVYLCASQPDRTRYGYTFGSGTRLTVV.

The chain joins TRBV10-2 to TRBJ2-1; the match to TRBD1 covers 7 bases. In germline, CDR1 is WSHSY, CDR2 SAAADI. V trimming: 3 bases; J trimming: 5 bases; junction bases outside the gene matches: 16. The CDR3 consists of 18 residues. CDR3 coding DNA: TGCGCCAGCAGTGAACTAACAGGGAACAGGGGCGGTCACAATGAGCAGTTCTTC. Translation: CASSELTGNRGGHNEQFF.

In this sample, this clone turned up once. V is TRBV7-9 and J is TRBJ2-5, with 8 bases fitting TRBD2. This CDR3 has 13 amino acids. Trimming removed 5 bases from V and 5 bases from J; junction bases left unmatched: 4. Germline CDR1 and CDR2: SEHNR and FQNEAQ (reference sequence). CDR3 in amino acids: CASSTTSGETQYF. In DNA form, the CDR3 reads TGTGCCAGCAGCACCACTAGCGGCGAGACCCAGTACTTC.

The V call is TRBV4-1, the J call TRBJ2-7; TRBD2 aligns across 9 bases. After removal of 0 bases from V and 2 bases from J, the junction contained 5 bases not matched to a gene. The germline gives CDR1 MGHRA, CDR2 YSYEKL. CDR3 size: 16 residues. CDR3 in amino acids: CASSQDRTSVTYEQYF. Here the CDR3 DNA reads TGCGCCAGCAGCCAAGATAGGACTAGCGTTACCTACGAGCAGTACTTC.

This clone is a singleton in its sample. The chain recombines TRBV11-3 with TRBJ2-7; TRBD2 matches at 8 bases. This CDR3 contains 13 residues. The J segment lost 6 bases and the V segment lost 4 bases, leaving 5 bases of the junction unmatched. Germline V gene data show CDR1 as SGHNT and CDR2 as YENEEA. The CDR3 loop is CASSSLGGGEQYF. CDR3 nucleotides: TGTGCCAGCAGCTCTCTCGGGGGGGGCGAGCAGTACTTC.

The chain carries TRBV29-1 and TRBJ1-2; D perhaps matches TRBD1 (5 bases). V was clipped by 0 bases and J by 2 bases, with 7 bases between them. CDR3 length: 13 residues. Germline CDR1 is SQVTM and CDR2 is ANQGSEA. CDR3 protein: CSVEEDRNYGYTF. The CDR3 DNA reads TGCAGCGTTGAAGAAGACAGAAACTATGGCTACACCTTC.

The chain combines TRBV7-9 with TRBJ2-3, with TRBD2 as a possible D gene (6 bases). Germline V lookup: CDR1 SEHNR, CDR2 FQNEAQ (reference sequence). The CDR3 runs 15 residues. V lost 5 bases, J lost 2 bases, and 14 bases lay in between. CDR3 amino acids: CASSLSGPLTDTQYF. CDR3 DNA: TGTGCCAGCAGCCTTAGCGGTCCGCTCACAGATACGCAGTATTTT. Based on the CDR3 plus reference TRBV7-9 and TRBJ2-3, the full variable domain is DTGVSQNPRHKITKRGQNVTFRCDPISEHNRLYWYRQTLGQGPEFLTYFQNEAQLEKSRLLSDRFSAERPKGSFSTLEIQRTEQGDSAMYLCASSLSGPLTDTQYFGPGTRLTVL.

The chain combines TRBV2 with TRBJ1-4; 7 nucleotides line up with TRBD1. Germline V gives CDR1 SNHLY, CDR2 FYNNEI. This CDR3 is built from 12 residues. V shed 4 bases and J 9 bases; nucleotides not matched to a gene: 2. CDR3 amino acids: CASSGTGKKLFF. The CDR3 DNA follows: TGTGCCAGCAGTGGGACAGGCAAAAAACTGTTTTTT.

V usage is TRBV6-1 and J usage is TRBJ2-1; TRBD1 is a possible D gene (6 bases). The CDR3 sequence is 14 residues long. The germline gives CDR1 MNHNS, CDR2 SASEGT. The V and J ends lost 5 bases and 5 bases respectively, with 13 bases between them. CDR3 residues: CASSLFGQHNEQFF. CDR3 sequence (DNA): TGTGCCAGCAGTTTATTTGGACAGCACAATGAGCAGTTCTTC.

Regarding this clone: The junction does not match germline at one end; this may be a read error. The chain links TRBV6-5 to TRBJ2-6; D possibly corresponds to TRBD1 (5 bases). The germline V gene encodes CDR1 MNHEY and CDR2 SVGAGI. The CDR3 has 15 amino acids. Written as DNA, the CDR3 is TGTGCCAGCAGTTACCGTACGACTGGGGCCAACGGCCTGACTTTC. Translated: CASSYRTTGANGLTF.

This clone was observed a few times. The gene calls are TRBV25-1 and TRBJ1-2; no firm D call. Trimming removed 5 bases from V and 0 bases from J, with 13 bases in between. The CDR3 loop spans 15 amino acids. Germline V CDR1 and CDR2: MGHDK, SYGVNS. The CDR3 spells CASSRDTPSNYGYTF. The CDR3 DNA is TGTGCCAGCAGTCGCGACACCCCCTCTAACTATGGCTACACCTTC.

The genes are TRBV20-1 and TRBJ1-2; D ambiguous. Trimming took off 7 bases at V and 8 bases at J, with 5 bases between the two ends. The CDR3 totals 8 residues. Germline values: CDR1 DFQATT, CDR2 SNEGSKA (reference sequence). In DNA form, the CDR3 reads TGCAGTGTCCGGGGCTACACCTTC. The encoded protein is CSVRGYTF.

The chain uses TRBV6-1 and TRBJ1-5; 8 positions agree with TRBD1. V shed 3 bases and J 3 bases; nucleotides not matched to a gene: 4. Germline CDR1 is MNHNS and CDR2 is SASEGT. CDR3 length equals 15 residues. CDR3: CASSEDRVANQPQHF. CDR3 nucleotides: TGTGCCAGCAGTGAGGACAGGGTTGCCAATCAGCCCCAGCATTTT.